This TCR beta chain came from a study of tumor-infiltrating lymphocytes in oesophageal squamous cell carcinoma. This clonotype occurred many times. MiXCR was run by TCRdb on the PCR reads, yielding one entry per CDR3 protein. The data hold tens of thousands of distinct CDR3 sequences, with 34% observed a single time. Per germline, CDR1 SGHVS and CDR2 FNYEAQ. This CDR3 is built from 15 residues. The sequencing input was esophageal tumor tissue. The clonotype was recovered from a female donor with esophageal squamous cell carcinoma. J is TRBJ2-1 and V is TRBV7-6; D gene uncertain. The DNA end favors TRBJ2-7, so the J call may be wrong. CDR3 in DNA: TGTGCCAGCAGCTTAGTATGGAGCTCCTACAATGAGCAGTACTTC. Translating gives CASSLVWSSYNEQYF.